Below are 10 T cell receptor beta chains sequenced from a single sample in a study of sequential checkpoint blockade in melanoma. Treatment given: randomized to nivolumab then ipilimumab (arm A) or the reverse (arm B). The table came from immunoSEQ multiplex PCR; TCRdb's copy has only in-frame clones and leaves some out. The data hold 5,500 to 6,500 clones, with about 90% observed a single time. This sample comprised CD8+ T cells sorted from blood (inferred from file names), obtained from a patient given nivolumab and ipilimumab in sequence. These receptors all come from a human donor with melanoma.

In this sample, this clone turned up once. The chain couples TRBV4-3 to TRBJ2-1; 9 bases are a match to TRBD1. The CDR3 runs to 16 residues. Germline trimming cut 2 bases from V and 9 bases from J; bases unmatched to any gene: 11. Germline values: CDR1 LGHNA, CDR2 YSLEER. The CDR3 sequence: CASSQTGGNPLVEQFF. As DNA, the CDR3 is TGCGCCAGCAGCCAAACAGGGGGCAACCCCTTGGTTGAGCAGTTCTTC.

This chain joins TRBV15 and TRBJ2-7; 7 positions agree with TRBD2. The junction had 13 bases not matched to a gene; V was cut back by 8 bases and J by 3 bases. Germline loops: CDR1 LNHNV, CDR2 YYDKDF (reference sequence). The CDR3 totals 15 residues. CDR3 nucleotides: TGTGCCACCGGTCTAGTGGGCGGGAGTTTCTACGAGCAGTACTTC. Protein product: CATGLVGGSFYEQYF. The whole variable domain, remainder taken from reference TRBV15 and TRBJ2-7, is DAMVIQNPRYQVTQFGKPVTLSCSQTLNHNVMYWYQQKSSQAPKLLFHYYDKDFNNEADTPDNFQSRRPNTSFCFLDIRSPGLGDTAMYLCATGLVGGSFYEQYFGPGTRLTVT.

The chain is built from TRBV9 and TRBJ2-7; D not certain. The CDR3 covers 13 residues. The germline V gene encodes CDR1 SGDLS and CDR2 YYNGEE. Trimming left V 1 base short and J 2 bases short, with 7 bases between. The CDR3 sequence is CASSVTPAYEQYF. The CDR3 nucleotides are TGTGCCAGCAGCGTAACCCCAGCCTACGAGCAGTACTTC.

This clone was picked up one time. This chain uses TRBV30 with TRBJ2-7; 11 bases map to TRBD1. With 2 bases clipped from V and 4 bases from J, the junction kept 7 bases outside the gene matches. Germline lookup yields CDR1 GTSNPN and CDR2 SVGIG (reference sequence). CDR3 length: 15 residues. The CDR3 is CAWSNLGQGVYEQYF. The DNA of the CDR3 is TGTGCCTGGAGTAATCTGGGACAGGGGGTATACGAGCAGTACTTC.

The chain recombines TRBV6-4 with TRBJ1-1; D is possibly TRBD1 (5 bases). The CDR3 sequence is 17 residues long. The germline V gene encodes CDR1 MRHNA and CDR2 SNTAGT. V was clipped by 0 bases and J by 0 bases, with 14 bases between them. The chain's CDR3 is CASSDSKAGIVNTEAFF. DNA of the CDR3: TGTGCCAGCAGTGACTCGAAAGCAGGGATTGTGAACACTGAAGCTTTCTTT.

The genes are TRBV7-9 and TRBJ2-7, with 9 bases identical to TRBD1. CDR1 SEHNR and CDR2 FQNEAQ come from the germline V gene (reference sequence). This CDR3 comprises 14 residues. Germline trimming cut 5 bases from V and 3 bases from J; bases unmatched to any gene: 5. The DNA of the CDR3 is TGTGCCAGCAGCCCGGACAGGGGAGTCTACGAGCAGTACTTC. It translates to CASSPDRGVYEQYF.

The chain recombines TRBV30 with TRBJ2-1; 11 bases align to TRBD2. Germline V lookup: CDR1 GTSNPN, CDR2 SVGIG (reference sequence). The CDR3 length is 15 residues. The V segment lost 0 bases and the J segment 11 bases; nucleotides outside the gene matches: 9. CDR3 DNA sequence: TGTGCCTGGAGTGTCCCCCGACTAGCGGGAAACAAGCAGTTCTTC. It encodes CAWSVPRLAGNKQFF.

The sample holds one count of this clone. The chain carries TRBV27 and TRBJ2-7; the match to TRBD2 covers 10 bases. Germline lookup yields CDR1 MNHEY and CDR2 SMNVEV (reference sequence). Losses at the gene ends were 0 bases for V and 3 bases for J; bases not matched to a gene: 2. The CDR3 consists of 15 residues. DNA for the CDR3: TGTGCCAGCAGTTTATCGTCTAGCGGGGGCTACGAGCAGTACTTC. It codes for CASSLSSSGGYEQYF.

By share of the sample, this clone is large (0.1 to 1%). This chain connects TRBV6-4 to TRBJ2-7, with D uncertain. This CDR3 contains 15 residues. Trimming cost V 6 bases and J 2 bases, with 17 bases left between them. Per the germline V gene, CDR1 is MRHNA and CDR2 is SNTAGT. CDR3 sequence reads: CASRRAPQPTYEQYF. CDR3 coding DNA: TGTGCCAGCAGGCGAGCCCCGCAACCAACCTACGAGCAGTACTTC.

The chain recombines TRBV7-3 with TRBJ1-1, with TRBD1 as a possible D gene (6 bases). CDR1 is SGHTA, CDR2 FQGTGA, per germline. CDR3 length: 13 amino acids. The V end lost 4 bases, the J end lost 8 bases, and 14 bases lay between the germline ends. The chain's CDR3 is CASSSRWGPEAFF. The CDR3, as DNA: TGTGCCAGCAGCTCTAGGTGGGGGCCCGAAGCTTTCTTT.